Listed here are 4 T cell receptor beta chains from one sample, sequenced in a study of cytomegalovirus exposure and HLA in healthy donors. The PCR made use of 60 Vbeta and 13 Jbeta primers. Some clones are missing from TCRdb's copy, which holds only in-frame ones; the method was immunoSEQ multiplex PCR. Of roughly 130,000 clones in the sample, approximately 79% were seen once. The source material was PBMCs. These receptors came from a man aged 18 to 35 in good health and CMV-seropositive.

V and J are TRBV28 and TRBJ1-4; 9 bases map to TRBD1. The CDR3 contains 13 residues. Germline CDR1 MDHEN, CDR2 SYDVKM. The J segment lost 8 bases and the V segment lost 6 bases, leaving 4 bases of the junction unmatched. CDR3 region: CASRTGGWEKLFF. The CDR3 nucleotides are TGTGCCAGCAGGACAGGGGGGTGGGAAAAACTGTTTTTT.

In its sample, this clone was seen a few times. This rearrangement joins TRBV4-3 to TRBJ2-1; D is uncertain. The CDR3 runs to 14 residues. With 0 bases removed from V and 6 bases from J, the gap between germline ends came to 9 bases. Germline CDR1 is LGHNA and CDR2 is YSLEER. CDR3: CASSQETVPNEQFF. CDR3 coding DNA: TGCGCCAGCAGCCAAGAAACGGTCCCCAATGAGCAGTTCTTC.

This clone has just one count. This chain connects TRBV2 to TRBJ2-5; a weak D match, TRBD2 (6 bases). V dropped 5 bases and J dropped 2 bases, with 12 bases sitting between them. The CDR3 loop spans 14 amino acids. Germline V gives CDR1 SNHLY, CDR2 FYNNEI. CDR3 sequence: CASSSLAVQETQYF. CDR3 coding DNA: TGTGCCAGCAGTTCATTAGCGGTACAAGAGACCCAGTACTTC.

This sequence joins TRBV5-6 and TRBJ2-5, with D maybe TRBD1 (6 bases). This CDR3 is built from 15 residues. Germline CDR1 reads SGHDT; CDR2 reads YYEEEE. Trimming cost V 3 bases and J 4 bases, with 16 bases left between them. The DNA for the CDR3 is TGTGCCAGCAGCTCTATCCTCCAGGGGAGAGAGACCCAGTACTTC. It is translated as CASSSILQGRETQYF.